This T cell receptor beta chain was obtained from a study of T cell repertoires in ileal Crohn's disease. Study findings and constraints: Compared with non-smokers, active smokers at surgery showed more clonal expansions.

The V segment lost 2 bases and the J segment 3 bases; nucleotides outside the gene matches: 5. This CDR3 has 15 residues. Looked up from germline, CDR1 is MGHRA and CDR2 is YSYEKL. This sample's time point: inflamed ileum from the surgical specimen. Sequencing was performed with immunoSEQ multiplex PCR; in TCRdb, only in-frame clones are kept and a portion is missing. The table includes around 11,000 clones, roughly 84% detected once. On this clone itself: Antigen specificity is unknown.

The chain links TRBV4-1 to TRBJ1-2; 8 positions match TRBD1. Sequenced material: ileal tissue. The TCR sequence derives from an adult with Crohn's disease. The DNA of the CDR3 is TGCGCCAGCAGCCAATTAGGACAGGGCGACTATGGCTACACCTTC. It codes for CASSQLGQGDYGYTF.